These T cell receptor beta chains were read from a single sample in a study of CD4+ T cells in melanoma. Sequencing was performed with immunoSEQ multiplex PCR; in TCRdb, only in-frame clones are kept and a portion is missing. The sample holds 20,000 to 25,000 clones, almost 85% seen once. Sequenced input: cells from a culture (not recorded whether cultured in vitro). The receptors stem from a human donor with melanoma. The CDR3 runs from the conserved cysteine through the conserved F or W.

j_gene | v_gene | CDR3aa
TRBJ1-1 | TRBV6-5 | CASRRRGRNTEAFF
TRBJ1-6 | TRBV6-6 | CASTGGGSPLHF
TRBJ2-7 | TRBV5-1 | CASSRDRVTYEQYF
TRBJ1-1 | TRBV2 | CASSESGAFF
TRBJ2-5 | TRBV18 | CASSPGTLETQYF
TRBJ1-6 | TRBV27 | CASSYRHLSGGLHF
TRBJ2-6 | TRBV5-1 | CASSSSGGGANVLTF
TRBJ1-1 | TRBV18 | CASSPPARGASTEAFF
TRBJ1-2 | TRBV6-1 | CASKEQGFDYGYTF
TRBJ1-2 | TRBV5-6 | CASSGRRGTNYGYTF
TRBJ1-1 | TRBV2 | CASKRLNTEAFF
TRBJ2-2 | TRBV19 | CASSGGVVAGGNTGELFF
TRBJ1-3 | TRBV11-2 | CASSSFGQVPGNTIYF
TRBJ1-1 | TRBV6-5 | CASSFHTEAFF
TRBJ1-1 | TRBV20-1 | CSARENTEAFF
TRBJ2-1 | TRBV5-6 | CASKGGYNEQFF
TRBJ2-5 | TRBV5-1 | CASSPPGGEDLMETQYF
TRBJ2-1 | TRBV5-8 | CASSQAGVGRHEQFF
TRBJ1-2 | TRBV19 | CASTPGTAYGYTF
TRBJ2-1 | TRBV5-1 | CASSPEGFPYNEQFF
TRBJ1-3 | TRBV2 | CASVQYGNTIYF
TRBJ2-2 | TRBV4-2 | CASSRGGAGELFF
TRBJ2-7 | TRBV5-4 | CASSLDRNSYEQYF
TRBJ2-5 | TRBV4-2 | CASSQALRDKETQYF
TRBJ1-1 | TRBV5-4 | CASSFLLGGAENTEAFF
TRBJ1-2 | TRBV5-1 | CASSLGQNYGYGYTF
TRBJ1-4 | TRBV7-9 | CASSKSGAGSYEKLFF
TRBJ2-3 | TRBV11-3 | CASSLGGGVTQYF
TRBJ1-4 | TRBV19 | CASKDGAAYEKLFF
TRBJ1-3 | TRBV4-1 | CASSQDSLRGRRLGNTIYF
TRBJ1-5 | TRBV2 | CASRRGPESMNQPQHF
TRBJ1-5 | TRBV10-2 | CASSSGEGQPQHF
TRBJ2-7 | TRBV4-1 | CASSQLQGVFDEQYF
TRBJ1-2 | TRBV19 | CASSRESGRIYTF
TRBJ1-6 | TRBV13 | CASRQGGFRSPLHF
TRBJ2-7 | TRBV4-1 | CASSQRAVRTGGYEQYF
TRBJ1-4 | TRBV5-1 | CASSLRPGREGEKLFF
TRBJ2-2 | TRBV5-1 | CASSFESYGELFF
TRBJ1-2 | TRBV5-5 | CASSLTGTDYGYTF
TRBJ1-2 | TRBV28 | CASSPTNIGHYGYTF
TRBJ1-6 | TRBV10-2 | CATQNTGGNSPLHF
TRBJ2-7 | TRBV7-2 | CASSLTSHINYEQYF
TRBJ2-4 | TRBV5-1 | CASSLAREQNIQYF
TRBJ1-2 | TRBV5-1 | CASSRGQGALSYGYTF
TRBJ2-4 | TRBV5-4 | CASSLTSTNIQYF
TRBJ2-7 | TRBV18 | CASSRGAGTEQYF
TRBJ1-2 | TRBV4-1 | CASSQEVGALYGYTF
TRBJ2-3 | TRBV5-6 | CASSLIRQIQYF
TRBJ2-7 | TRBV5-1 | CASSDPGGGAHEQYF
TRBJ2-7 | TRBV7-8 | CASSLAGGYEQYF
TRBJ2-5 | TRBV10-3 | CASGRETQYF
TRBJ2-3 | TRBV10-3 | CAIGTSGGAIADTQYF
TRBJ2-1 | TRBV21-1 | CASSKGSRLASGGDEQFF
TRBJ1-5 | TRBV19 | CASSIRRGEYQPQHF
TRBJ2-5 | TRBV7-8 | CASSWGGEATQYF
TRBJ2-6 | TRBV19 | CASSRGIAGANVLTF
TRBJ2-5 | TRBV2 | CASGGNTQYF
TRBJ2-3 | TRBV10-2 | CASRRERGSTDTQYF
TRBJ1-3 | TRBV5-1 | CASSLADSSIAGNTIYF